The TCR beta chain under discussion was sequenced for a study of control samples from healthy donors and cancer patients. Using immunoSEQ multiplex PCR, the repertoire was profiled, and TCRdb retains in-frame clones only, with some absent. In the table there are 150,000 to 200,000 clones, roughly 89% of which are singletons. The CDR3 length is 15 residues. The germline CDR1 and CDR2 sequences are LGHDT and YNNKEL (reference sequence). V was clipped by 4 bases and J by 6 bases; unmatched bases: 6. The V call is TRBV3-1 (or the pseudogene TRBV3-2), the J call TRBJ1-5; 10 positions match TRBD1. Sequencing was carried out using blood. The clonotype comes from a man aged 30-40 years in good health. The CDR3 here is CASSPRQGASQPQHF. DNA of the CDR3: TGTGCCAGCAGCCCGAGACAGGGGGCAAGTCAGCCCCAGCATTTT.